Listed below are T cell receptor beta chains from one sample, sequenced in a study of control samples from healthy donors and cancer patients. Assay used: immunoSEQ multiplex PCR; TCRdb lists only in-frame clones, some missing. The sample carries approximately 49,000 clones, 65% to 90% recorded once. Specimen: PBMCs. These TCRs come from a woman aged 50 to 60 with lung cancer. The CDR3 runs from the conserved cysteine through the conserved F or W. A D gene is named only where the DNA matches it firmly. Clone size, where shown, is once, few, many, or a class for clones that have expanded.

d_call j_call clone_size v_call cdr3_aa cdr3_nt
- TRBJ1-4 - TRBV5-6 CASSLVGFNEKLFF TGTGCCAGCAGCTTGGTGGGTTTTAATGAAAAACTGTTTTTT
- TRBJ2-2 - TRBV9 CASSVGDSTSGELFF TGTGCCAGCAGCGTAGGAGACAGTACCTCCGGGGAGCTGTTTTTT
TRBD1 TRBJ2-7 - TRBV27 CASSLYSGQVPYEQYF TGTGCCAGCAGTTTATACTCGGGACAGGTTCCCTACGAGCAGTACTTC
- TRBJ2-4 - TRBV28 CASRGAVNIQYF TGTGCCAGCAGGGGGGCCGTAAACATTCAGTACTTC
TRBD2 TRBJ2-7 - TRBV11-2 CASSLVPSGGHEQYF TGTGCCAGCAGCTTAGTGCCTAGCGGGGGCCACGAGCAGTACTTC
TRBD2 TRBJ2-1 medium-sized TRBV7-3 CASKSGGAPVGEQFF TGTGCCAGTAAGAGCGGGGGGGCCCCCGTGGGTGAGCAGTTCTTC
TRBD2 TRBJ2-5 - TRBV7-8 CASSLDSGGHQETQYF TGTGCCAGCAGCTTAGATAGCGGGGGACATCAAGAGACCCAGTACTTC
TRBD1 TRBJ1-6 - TRBV5-1 CASSPGTGGYNSPLHF TGCGCCAGCAGCCCCGGGACAGGGGGCTATAATTCACCCCTCCACTTT
- TRBJ1-3 - TRBV5-5 CASSLQEGNSGNTIYF TGTGCCAGCAGCTTGCAGGAAGGGAACTCTGGAAACACCATATATTTT
TRBD1 TRBJ2-7 - TRBV5-5 CASSLALQGDYEQYF TGTGCCAGCAGCCTGGCCCTACAGGGGGACTACGAGCAGTACTTC
TRBD1 TRBJ1-2 - TRBV13 CASSPWGQGSYGYTF TGTGCCAGCAGCCCGTGGGGACAGGGTAGCTATGGCTACACCTTC
- TRBJ1-2 - TRBV7-9 CASSRTQVGYGYTF TGTGCCAGCAGCCGGACTCAGGTCGGCTATGGCTACACCTTC
TRBD1 TRBJ2-7 - TRBV28 CASSPPDRYEQYF TGTGCCAGCAGTCCACCGGACAGGTACGAGCAGTACTTC
- TRBJ1-2 - TRBV20-1 CSAVINGYTF TGCAGTGCTGTTATTAATGGCTACACCTTC
- TRBJ1-5 - TRBV7-6 CASSFKENGNQPQHF TGTGCCAGCAGCTTTAAGGAGAACGGCAATCAGCCCCAGCATTTT
- TRBJ1-5 - TRBV7-9 CASSSSLDSQPQHF TGTGCCAGCAGCTCTAGCCTAGACAGCCAGCCCCAGCATTTT
TRBD1 TRBJ1-2 once TRBV9 CASSEGQGGLGYTF TGTGCCAGCAGCGAGGGACAGGGAGGGCTTGGCTACACCTTC
TRBD1 TRBJ1-1 - TRBV30 CAWSVKGQGGTEAFF TGTGCCTGGAGTGTAAAGGGACAGGGAGGAACTGAAGCTTTCTTT
- TRBJ2-7 - TRBV11-2 CASSLGRQAYEQYF TGTGCCAGCAGCTTAGGGCGACAGGCCTACGAGCAGTACTTC
- TRBJ2-7 - TRBV2 CASSQVGDEQYF TGTGCCAGCAGCCAGGTAGGGGACGAGCAGTACTTC
TRBD2 TRBJ2-5 - TRBV28 CASSPTRLAGWETQYF TGTGCCAGCAGTCCAACCCGACTAGCGGGGTGGGAGACCCAGTACTTC
- TRBJ1-1 - TRBV5-4 CASSTDHREAFF TGTGCCAGCAGCACGGACCACCGCGAAGCTTTCTTT
- TRBJ1-5 - TRBV28 CASSFGVGGGGQPQHF TGTGCCAGCAGTTTTGGGGTCGGGGGGGGAGGACAGCCCCAGCATTTT
- TRBJ2-3 - TRBV20-1 CSASSRVPASDTQYF TGCAGTGCTAGTTCCCGGGTCCCTGCATCAGATACGCAGTATTTT
TRBD1 TRBJ1-4 - TRBV28 CASSPGTVNEKLFF TGTGCCAGCAGCCCCGGGACAGTGAATGAAAAACTGTTTTTT
- TRBJ1-2 - TRBV7-9 CASSLVGWGYTF TGTGCCAGCAGCCTCGTGGGCTGGGGCTACACCTTC
TRBD2 TRBJ2-3 - TRBV4-2 CASSQSGGFTDTQYF TGTGCCAGCAGCCAATCGGGGGGGTTCACAGATACGCAGTATTTT
TRBD1 TRBJ1-1 - TRBV5-6 CASSFNRGRNAFF TGTGCCAGCAGCTTCAACAGGGGTAGGAATGCTTTCTTT
TRBD1 TRBJ2-1 - TRBV18 CASSQDRGLNEQFF TGTGCCAGCTCACAGGACAGGGGTCTCAATGAGCAGTTCTTC
TRBD2 TRBJ2-7 - TRBV7-8 CASSTRPSGGYEQYF TGTGCCAGCAGCACACGCCCCAGCGGGGGCTACGAGCAGTACTTC
TRBD1 TRBJ1-1 - TRBV29-1 CSVTWGDRGNTEAFF TGCAGCGTAACTTGGGGGGACAGGGGGAACACTGAAGCTTTCTTT
- TRBJ2-2 - TRBV7-9 CASSLAQGPTGELFF TGTGCCAGCAGCTTAGCGCAGGGGCCCACCGGGGAGCTGTTTTTT
- TRBJ1-1 - TRBV7-2 CASSLRLARGVTEAFF TGTGCCAGCAGCCTGAGGTTGGCGCGTGGGGTCACTGAAGCTTTCTTT
TRBD1 TRBJ2-7 - TRBV28 CASSRGQGEQYF TGTGCCAGCTCGCGGGGACAGGGTGAGCAGTACTTC
TRBD1 TRBJ2-2 - TRBV6-5 CAMATTGSTGELFF TGTGCCATGGCGACGACAGGGTCCACCGGGGAGCTGTTTTTT
TRBD1 TRBJ1-2 once TRBV3-1/TRBV3-2 CASSQDGTGNRGYTF TGTGCCAGCAGCCAGGATGGGACAGGGAATCGAGGCTACACCTTC
- TRBJ2-1 - TRBV5-1 CASSLGGGSYNEQFF TGCGCCAGCAGCTTGGGAGGGGGCTCCTACAATGAGCAGTTCTTC
- TRBJ2-2 - TRBV9 CASCPGANTGELFF TGTGCCAGCTGTCCGGGGGCCAACACCGGGGAGCTGTTTTTT
- TRBJ2-1 - TRBV5-1 CASSLTGPYNEQFF TGCGCCAGCAGCCTAACCGGCCCCTACAATGAGCAGTTCTTC
TRBD2 TRBJ2-3 once TRBV4-2 CASSLRGGDTQYF TGTGCCAGCAGCCTTCGGGGGGGGGATACGCAGTATTTT
- TRBJ1-5 - TRBV20-1 CSARVPQHF TGCAGTGCTAGAGTCCCCCAGCATTTT
TRBD1 TRBJ1-1 - TRBV6-2/TRBV6-3 CASSPGQEMNTEAFF TGTGCCAGCAGCCCAGGACAGGAGATGAACACTGAAGCTTTCTTT
- TRBJ1-2 few TRBV12-3/TRBV12-4 CASSSGFGYGYTF TGTGCCAGCAGTTCAGGGTTCGGCTATGGCTACACCTTC
TRBD1 TRBJ2-7 - TRBV27 CASSSPGTGSSYEQYF TGTGCCAGCAGTTCACCAGGGACAGGGTCTTCCTACGAGCAGTACTTC
TRBD1 TRBJ2-2 - TRBV19 CASSMRDRGTGELFF TGTGCCAGTAGTATGAGGGACAGGGGAACCGGGGAGCTGTTTTTT